Listed here are 30 T cell receptor beta chains from one sample, sequenced in a study of OX40 agonist ivuxolimab in advanced cancers. Profiled with immunoSEQ multiplex PCR; TCRdb holds only in-frame clones, not every one. Of about 20,000 clones in the sample, about 81% were seen once. The input for sequencing was CD4+ or CD8+ T cells sorted from blood, taken in a trial of the OX40 agonist ivuxolimab. The receptors originated from an adult with an advanced solid tumor such as melanoma, head and neck, liver or kidney cancer.

The genes are TRBV4-2 and TRBJ2-7, with 7 bases matching TRBD2. Germline CDR1 LGHNA, CDR2 YNFKEQ. The length of the CDR3 is 14 residues. V gave up 4 bases and J gave up 3 bases; unmatched junction bases: 6. The CDR3 reads CASSPAGQDYEQYF. The CDR3 bases are TGTGCCAGCAGCCCAGCGGGGCAAGACTACGAGCAGTACTTC.

The chain joins TRBV18 to TRBJ1-6; 7 bases align to TRBD1. J gave up 5 bases and V 2 bases, and 9 bases lay outside the gene matches. Germline CDR1 is KGHSH and CDR2 is LQKENI. This CDR3 spans 17 amino acids. The CDR3 reads CASSPADTGANNSPLHF. CDR3 coding DNA: TGTGCCAGCTCACCAGCGGACACAGGGGCCAATAATTCACCCCTCCACTTT. Together with reference TRBV18 and TRBJ1-6, the CDR3 gives the full variable domain: NAGVMQNPRHLVRRRGQEARLRCSPMKGHSHVYWYRQLPEEGLKFMVYLQKENIIDESGMPKERFSAEFPKEGPSILRIQQVVRGDSAAYFCASSPADTGANNSPLHFGNGTRLTVT.

The V call is TRBV11-2, the J call TRBJ2-5, with a weak D call TRBD2 (5 bases). The J call is doubtful: the DNA matches TRBJ2-7 better. The CDR3 loop spans 14 amino acids. From germline, CDR1 is SGHAT and CDR2 FQNNGV. The CDR3 reads CASSLVASPYEQYF. Written as DNA, the CDR3 is TGTGCCAGCAGCTTAGTCGCTAGCCCCTACGAGCAGTACTTC.

The chain uses TRBV7-9 and TRBJ1-3; D is possibly TRBD1 (6 bases). Trimming shortened V by 3 bases and J by 1 base, and 19 bases separated the two germline ends. CDR3 length: 18 amino acids. CDR1 SEHNR and CDR2 FQNEAQ come from the germline V gene (reference sequence). This CDR3 reads CASSLMPLTGKSGNTIYF. The CDR3, as DNA: TGTGCCAGCAGCTTGATGCCCCTAACAGGGAAATCTGGAAACACCATATATTTT.

As to this clone: This same CDR3 is encoded by further DNA sequences in the sample. The J gene is TRBJ2-3, the V gene TRBV9; 10 bases agree with TRBD2. The CDR3 totals 19 residues. V lost 3 bases, J lost 2 bases, and 15 bases stayed unmatched. Looked up from germline, CDR1 is SGDLS and CDR2 is YYNGEE. The chain's CDR3 is CASSDPFTGTSDPTDTQYF. The CDR3 DNA reads TGTGCCAGCAGCGATCCCTTCACCGGGACTAGCGACCCCACAGATACGCAGTATTTT.

This clone is medium-sized (0.01 to 0.1%). The gene calls are TRBV19 and TRBJ1-4, with D possibly TRBD1 on 6 matching bases. The ends were cut back, 7 bases at V and 4 bases at J, with 16 bases in the middle. The CDR3 has 15 amino acids. CDR1 and CDR2 (germline): LNHDA, SQIVND (reference sequence). Written as DNA, the CDR3 is TGTGCCAGTAATCATGAGGGACACCTTAATGAAAAACTGTTTTTT. It encodes CASNHEGHLNEKLFF.

This clone was picked up one time. J is TRBJ2-1 and V is TRBV6-5; the D gene is possibly TRBD2 (5 bases). The CDR3 extends over 14 amino acids. V lost 6 bases and J lost 6, with 15 bases in between. The germline CDR1 and CDR2 sequences are MNHEY and SVGAGI. CDR3: CASSHGVLVNEQFF. The CDR3 coding sequence is TGTGCCAGCAGCCACGGGGTGCTCGTCAATGAGCAGTTCTTC.

The chain links TRBV18 to TRBJ2-3, with 9 bases matching TRBD1. Germline V CDR1 and CDR2: KGHSH, LQKENI. The CDR3 has 17 residues. V lost 5 bases to trimming and J lost 0 bases; unmatched junction nucleotides: 9. CDR3 nucleotide sequence: TGTGCCAGCTCAGACCTCCCGACAGGGGGAAGCACAGATACGCAGTATTTT. Its translation: CASSDLPTGGSTDTQYF.

The rearrangement links TRBV19 to TRBJ1-2, with D possibly being TRBD1 (5 bases). Germline CDR1 and CDR2: LNHDA and SQIVND (reference sequence). The CDR3 loop spans 17 amino acids. Trimming took off 3 bases at V and 0 bases at J, with 17 bases between the two ends. The CDR3 is CASSIFQGDSTNYGYTF. CDR3 DNA: TGTGCCAGTAGTATCTTCCAGGGAGACAGCACTAACTATGGCTACACCTTC.

The V call is TRBV28, the J call TRBJ2-7; D not resolved. CDR3 length: 12 amino acids. Deletions cut 5 bases from V and 2 bases from J, with 7 bases between. Germline CDR1 and CDR2: MDHEN and SYDVKM. The CDR3 loop reads CASSLDTYEQYF. The DNA of the CDR3 is TGTGCCAGCAGTCTGGATACCTACGAGCAGTACTTC.

The chain has TRBV4-3 and TRBJ2-5; TRBD2 agrees at 7 bases. The CDR3 runs 16 residues. Germline CDR1 is LGHNA and CDR2 is YSLEER. Germline trimming cut 1 base from V and 5 bases from J; bases unmatched to any gene: 10. CDR3 sequence: CASSQAAGGRPETQYF. CDR3 coding DNA: TGCGCCAGCAGCCAAGCGGCGGGCGGGAGACCTGAGACCCAGTACTTC.

The V gene is TRBV7-9, the J gene TRBJ1-2; D is unresolved. V was trimmed by 6 bases and J by 4 bases, leaving 21 bases between them. Germline CDR1 SEHNR, CDR2 FQNEAQ (reference sequence). The CDR3 consists of 16 residues. CDR3 region: CASRTSRGPPGYGYTF. In DNA form, the CDR3 reads TGTGCCAGCAGGACCTCGCGCGGGCCGCCGGGCTATGGCTACACCTTC.

The genes are TRBV5-4 and TRBJ1-1, with D uncertain. Germline CDR1 SGHNT, CDR2 YYREEE (reference sequence). The CDR3 has 17 amino acids. Trimming cost V 0 bases and J 0 bases, with 15 bases left between them. The CDR3 nucleotides read TGTGCCAGCAGCTTGGTAGGCCGATTGAACATGAACACTGAAGCTTTCTTT. It translates to CASSLVGRLNMNTEAFF.

The chain recombines TRBV6-1 with TRBJ2-7; 9 nucleotides align to TRBD2. V shed 6 bases, J shed 0 bases, and the junction held 6 bases outside the gene matches. Germline values: CDR1 MNHNS, CDR2 SASEGT. CDR3 length: 15 residues. CDR3 in DNA: TGTGCCAGCAGACCACGACTAGCGGCCTCCTACGAGCAGTACTTC. It encodes CASRPRLAASYEQYF.

The genes are TRBV28 and TRBJ1-2, with D possibly being TRBD1 (6 bases). Trimming left V 2 bases short and J 8 bases short, with 12 bases between. From germline, CDR1 is MDHEN and CDR2 SYDVKM. There are 13 residues in the CDR3. CDR3 sequence: CASSLSGGWGYTF. In DNA, the CDR3 is TGTGCCAGCAGTTTAAGCGGGGGCTGGGGCTACACCTTC.

This chain connects TRBV27 to TRBJ2-6, with D uncertain. The CDR3 runs to 12 residues. Looked up from germline, CDR1 is MNHEY and CDR2 is SMNVEV (reference sequence). V was trimmed by 5 bases and J by 2 bases, leaving 1 base between them. CDR3 in amino acids: CASSPGANVLTF. CDR3 DNA sequence: TGTGCCAGCAGTCCTGGGGCCAACGTCCTGACTTTC.

This clone showed up just once. This chain uses TRBV19 with TRBJ2-7; possible D gene TRBD1, 5 bases. In germline, CDR1 is LNHDA, CDR2 SQIVND (reference sequence). V lost 5 bases, J lost 6 bases, and 14 bases lay in between. This CDR3 is 13 amino acids long. This CDR3 is CASSGQGGGEQYF. In nucleotides, the CDR3 is TGTGCCAGTAGTGGGCAGGGCGGCGGCGAGCAGTACTTC.

The rearrangement links TRBV6-5 to TRBJ1-4; 8 positions agree with TRBD1. This CDR3 is 15 amino acids long. Per germline, CDR1 MNHEY and CDR2 SVGAGI. The V segment lost 2 bases and the J segment 4 bases; nucleotides outside the gene matches: 3. The CDR3 reads CASSYRGQGNEKLFF. For the CDR3, the DNA is TGTGCCAGCAGTTACAGAGGACAGGGTAATGAAAAACTGTTTTTT.

The CDR3 spells CSVGGETDTQYF. DNA of the CDR3: TGCAGCGTTGGCGGGGAAACAGATACGCAGTATTTT. The chain carries TRBV29-1 and TRBJ2-3; D might be TRBD2 (6 bases). Trimming shortened V by 4 bases and J by 3 bases, and 8 bases separated the two germline ends. The CDR3 has 12 residues. Germline CDR1 reads SQVTM; CDR2 reads ANQGSEA.

This chain joins TRBV30 and TRBJ1-1, with D unclear. Trimming left V 0 bases short and J 6 bases short, with 14 bases between. CDR3 length equals 14 residues. Germline assignment: CDR1 GTSNPN and CDR2 SVGIG (reference sequence). The CDR3 DNA follows: TGTGCCTGGAGTGTCAGATTTGGGCTCCCTGAAGCTTTCTTT. Protein sequence: CAWSVRFGLPEAFF.

This clone was seen a few times. The chain couples TRBV5-6 to TRBJ2-7, with 11 bases identical to TRBD2. Germline CDR1 is SGHDT and CDR2 is YYEEEE. V dropped 1 base and J dropped 4; count of bases not matched to a gene: 7. The CDR3 consists of 16 residues. The CDR3 DNA is TGTGCCAGCAGCTTGCGTAGCGGGGGGGGTTGGTACGAGCAGTACTTC. Protein: CASSLRSGGGWYEQYF.

This clone was seen a few times. The V call is TRBV19, the J call TRBJ2-5; 7 bases agree with TRBD2. With V trimmed by 6 bases and J by 7 bases, 8 bases remained unmatched. This CDR3 has 13 amino acids. Germline values: CDR1 LNHDA, CDR2 SQIVND (reference sequence). The CDR3 region is CASSYQRGGTQYF. The CDR3 DNA is TGTGCCAGTAGCTATCAGCGGGGAGGGACCCAGTACTTC.

The V and J genes are TRBV9 and TRBJ2-2, with TRBD2 matching over 12 bases. CDR3 size: 15 residues. Trimming cost V 3 bases and J 6 bases; bases outside gene matches: 3. The V gene's germline CDR1 is SGDLS and CDR2 YYNGEE. In DNA, the CDR3 is TGTGCCAGCAGCGAACGACTAGCGGGAGCCGGGGAGCTGTTTTTT. Amino acids: CASSERLAGAGELFF.

As DNA, the CDR3 is TGCGCCAGCAGTACGGGACAGGGCTATCAAGAGACCCAGTACTTC. Amino acids: CASSTGQGYQETQYF. The chain is built from TRBV10-2 and TRBJ2-5; 9 nucleotides align to TRBD1. The length of the CDR3 is 15 residues. Unmatched junction bases numbered 6, after V lost 5 bases and J lost 2 bases. Germline V gene sequence: CDR1 WSHSY, CDR2 SAAADI.

This clone was observed a handful of times. DNA for the CDR3: TGCGCCAGCAGTAACAGGGGGTCGACTTCACCCCTCCACTTT. Its translation: CASSNRGSTSPLHF. The chain has TRBV5-1 and TRBJ1-6; TRBD1 matches at 8 bases. The CDR3 sequence is 14 residues long. The V gene end was trimmed by 5 bases and the J gene end by 9 bases; junction bases not matched to a gene: 7. From germline, CDR1 is SGHRS and CDR2 YFSETQ.

The sample holds one count of this clone. V usage is TRBV7-9 and J usage is TRBJ2-1; weak D call: TRBD2 (5 bases). The V end lost 4 bases, the J end lost 6 bases, and 19 bases lay between the germline ends. This CDR3 region has 16 residues. Looked up from germline, CDR1 is SEHNR and CDR2 is FQNEAQ (reference sequence). The DNA of the CDR3 is TGTGCCAGCAGCTCCCCGGACTCCCTTCGGCCCAATGAGCAGTTCTTC. Amino acids: CASSSPDSLRPNEQFF.

This sequence joins TRBV7-6 and TRBJ2-1; D assignment may be TRBD1 or TRBD2 (5 bases each). V dropped 1 base and J dropped 0 bases, with 10 bases sitting between them. CDR3 length: 16 amino acids. Germline V CDR1 and CDR2: SGHVS, FNYEAQ. CDR3 amino acids: CASSLDWGNSYNEQFF. CDR3 in DNA: TGTGCCAGCAGCTTAGATTGGGGGAACTCCTACAATGAGCAGTTCTTC.

As regards this clone: The same CDR3 is also encoded by other DNA sequences in this sample. The gene calls are TRBV5-1 and TRBJ1-1; weak D call: TRBD1 (6 bases). With 0 bases removed from V and 5 bases from J, the gap between germline ends came to 14 bases. CDR1 is SGHRS, CDR2 YFSETQ, per germline. CDR3 length: 15 amino acids. Here the CDR3 reads CASSLVGGAETEAFF. The CDR3 DNA sequence: TGCGCCAGCAGCTTGGTGGGGGGGGCTGAAACTGAAGCTTTCTTT.

The chain employs TRBV5-1 and TRBJ1-4; TRBD1 aligns across 8 bases. Per the germline V gene, CDR1 is SGHRS and CDR2 is YFSETQ. J was trimmed by 4 bases and V by 4 bases; bases with no gene match: 15. There are 18 residues in the CDR3. CDR3 nucleotides: TGCGCCAGCAGCCCCTTGACAGGGGATTGGGGGATTAATGAAAAACTGTTTTTT. Amino acid sequence: CASSPLTGDWGINEKLFF.

This rearrangement joins TRBV6-6 to TRBJ1-2, with 8 nucleotides matching TRBD1. With 5 bases clipped from V and 7 bases from J, the junction kept 15 bases outside the gene matches. The V gene's germline CDR1 is MNHNY and CDR2 SVGAGI (reference sequence). The CDR3 contains 16 residues. CDR3 sequence: CASSRPPRTGFGGYTF. CDR3 DNA: TGTGCCAGCAGTCGACCCCCGAGGACAGGGTTCGGTGGCTACACCTTC.